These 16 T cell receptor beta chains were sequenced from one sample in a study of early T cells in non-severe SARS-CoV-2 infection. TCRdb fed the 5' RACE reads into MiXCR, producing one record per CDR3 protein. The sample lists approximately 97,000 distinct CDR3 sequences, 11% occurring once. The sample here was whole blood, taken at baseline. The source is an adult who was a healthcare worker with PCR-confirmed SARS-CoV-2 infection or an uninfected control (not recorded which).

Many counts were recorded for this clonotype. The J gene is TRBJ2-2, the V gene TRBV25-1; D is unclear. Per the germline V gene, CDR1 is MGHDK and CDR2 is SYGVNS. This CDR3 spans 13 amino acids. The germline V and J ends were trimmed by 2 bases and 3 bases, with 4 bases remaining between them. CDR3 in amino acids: CASSERDTGELFF. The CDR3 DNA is TGTGCCAGCAGTGAACGGGACACCGGGGAGCTGTTTTTT.

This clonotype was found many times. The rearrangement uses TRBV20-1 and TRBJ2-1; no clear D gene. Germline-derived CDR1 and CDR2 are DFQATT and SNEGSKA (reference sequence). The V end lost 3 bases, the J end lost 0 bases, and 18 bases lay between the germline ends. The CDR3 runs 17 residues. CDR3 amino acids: CSASQDVRIRSYNEQFF. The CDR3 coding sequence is TGCAGTGCTAGCCAAGACGTCAGAATTCGCTCCTACAATGAGCAGTTCTTC.

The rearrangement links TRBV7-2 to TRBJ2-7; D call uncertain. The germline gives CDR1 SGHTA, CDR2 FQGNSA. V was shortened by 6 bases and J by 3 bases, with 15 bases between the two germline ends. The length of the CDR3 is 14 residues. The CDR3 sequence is CASRDHGVSYEQYF. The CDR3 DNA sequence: TGTGCCAGCAGGGACCATGGGGTAAGCTACGAGCAGTACTTC. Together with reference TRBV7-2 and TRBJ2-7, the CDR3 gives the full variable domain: GAGVSQSPSNKVTEKGKDVELRCDPISGHTALYWYRQSLGQGLEFLIYFQGNSAPDKSGLPSDRFSAERTGGSVSTLTIQRTQQEDSAVYLCASRDHGVSYEQYFGPGTRLTVT.

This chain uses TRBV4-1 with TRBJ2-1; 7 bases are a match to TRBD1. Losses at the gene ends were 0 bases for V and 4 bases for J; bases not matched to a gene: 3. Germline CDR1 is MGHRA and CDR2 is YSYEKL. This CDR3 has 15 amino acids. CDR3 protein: CASSQEGQWYNEQFF. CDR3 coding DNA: TGCGCCAGCAGCCAAGAGGGACAGTGGTACAATGAGCAGTTCTTC.

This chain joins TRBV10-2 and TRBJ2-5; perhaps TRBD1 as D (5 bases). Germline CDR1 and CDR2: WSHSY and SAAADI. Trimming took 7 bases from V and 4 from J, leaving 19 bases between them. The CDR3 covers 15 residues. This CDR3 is CASMTASELRETQYF. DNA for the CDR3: TGCGCCAGCATGACAGCATCCGAACTAAGAGAGACCCAGTACTTC.

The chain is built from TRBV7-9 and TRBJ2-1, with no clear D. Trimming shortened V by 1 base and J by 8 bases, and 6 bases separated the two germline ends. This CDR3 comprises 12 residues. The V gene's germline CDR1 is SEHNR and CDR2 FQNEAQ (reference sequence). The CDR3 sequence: CASSLESHEQFF. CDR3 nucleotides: TGTGCCAGCAGCTTAGAATCCCATGAGCAGTTCTTC.

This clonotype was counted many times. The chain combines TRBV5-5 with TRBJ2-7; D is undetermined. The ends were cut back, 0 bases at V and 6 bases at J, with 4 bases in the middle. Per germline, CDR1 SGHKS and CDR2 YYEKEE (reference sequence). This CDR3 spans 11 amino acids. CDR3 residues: CASSLEAEQYF. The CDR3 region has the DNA TGTGCCAGCAGCTTGGAAGCCGAGCAGTACTTC.

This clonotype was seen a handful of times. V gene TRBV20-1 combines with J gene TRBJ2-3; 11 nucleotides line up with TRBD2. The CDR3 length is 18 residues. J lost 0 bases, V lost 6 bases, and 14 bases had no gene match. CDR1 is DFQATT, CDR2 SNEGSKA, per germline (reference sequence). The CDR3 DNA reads TGCAGTGCACCTGCCGGGACTAGCGGAGAAGCTAGCACAGATACGCAGTATTTT. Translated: CSAPAGTSGEASTDTQYF.

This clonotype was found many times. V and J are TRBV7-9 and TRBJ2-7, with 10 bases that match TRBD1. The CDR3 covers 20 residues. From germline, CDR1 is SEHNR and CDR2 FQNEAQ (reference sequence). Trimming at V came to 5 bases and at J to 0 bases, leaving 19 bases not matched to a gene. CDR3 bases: TGTGCCAGCAGCCGCTACACGTCGCCGGGACAGGGGAGGAGCTCCTACGAGCAGTACTTC. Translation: CASSRYTSPGQGRSSYEQYF.

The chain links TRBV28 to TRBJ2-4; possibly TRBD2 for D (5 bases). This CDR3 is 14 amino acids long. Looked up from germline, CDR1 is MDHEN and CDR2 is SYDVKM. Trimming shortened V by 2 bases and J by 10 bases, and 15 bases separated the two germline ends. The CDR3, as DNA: TGTGCCAGCAGTTTAAGCGGCCACTGGAGTATTCAGTACTTC. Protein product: CASSLSGHWSIQYF.

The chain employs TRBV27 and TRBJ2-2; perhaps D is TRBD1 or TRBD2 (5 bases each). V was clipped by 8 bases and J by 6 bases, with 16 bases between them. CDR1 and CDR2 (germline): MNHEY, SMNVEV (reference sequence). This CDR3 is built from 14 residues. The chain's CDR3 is CASQGRLVPGELFF. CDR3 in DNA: TGTGCCAGCCAGGGACGCCTCGTCCCCGGGGAGCTGTTTTTT.

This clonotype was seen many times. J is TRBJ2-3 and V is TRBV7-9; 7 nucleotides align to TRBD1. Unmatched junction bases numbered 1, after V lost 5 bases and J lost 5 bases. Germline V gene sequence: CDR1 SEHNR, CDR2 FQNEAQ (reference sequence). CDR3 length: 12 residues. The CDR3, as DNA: TGTGCCAGCAGCCCAGGGGGAGATACGCAGTATTTT. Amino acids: CASSPGGDTQYF.

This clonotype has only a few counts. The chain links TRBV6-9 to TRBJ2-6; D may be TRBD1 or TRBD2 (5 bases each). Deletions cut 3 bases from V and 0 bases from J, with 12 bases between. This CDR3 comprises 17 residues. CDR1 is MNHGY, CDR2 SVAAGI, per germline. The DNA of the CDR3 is TGTGCCAGCAGTTACCTGGGGGAATACTCTGGGGCCAACGTCCTGACTTTC. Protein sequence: CASSYLGEYSGANVLTF.

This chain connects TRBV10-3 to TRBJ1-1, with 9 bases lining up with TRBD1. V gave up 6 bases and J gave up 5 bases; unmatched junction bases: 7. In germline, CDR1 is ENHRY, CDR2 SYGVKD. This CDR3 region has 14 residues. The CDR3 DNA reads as TGTGCCATCAGAAGGGACAGGGATGAAACTGAAGCTTTCTTT. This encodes CAIRRDRDETEAFF.

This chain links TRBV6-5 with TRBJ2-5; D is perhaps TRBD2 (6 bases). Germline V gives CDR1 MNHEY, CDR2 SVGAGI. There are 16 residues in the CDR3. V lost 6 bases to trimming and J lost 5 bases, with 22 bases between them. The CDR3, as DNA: TGTGCCAGCAGCCGCGGAGAAGGGAGAGGAGGGGAGACCCAGTACTTC. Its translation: CASSRGEGRGGETQYF.

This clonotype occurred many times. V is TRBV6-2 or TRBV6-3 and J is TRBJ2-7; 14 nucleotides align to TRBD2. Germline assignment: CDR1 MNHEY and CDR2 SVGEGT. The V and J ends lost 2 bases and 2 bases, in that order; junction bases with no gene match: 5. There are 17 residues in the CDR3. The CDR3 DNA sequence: TGTGCCAGCAGTTACGGGACTAGCGGGAGATGGACCTACGAGCAGTACTTC. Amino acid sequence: CASSYGTSGRWTYEQYF.